Following are 30 T cell receptor beta chains from one sample sequenced in a study of blood T cells in healthy people across ages. The use of a sample-barcoded 5' primer and a J-beta primer mix characterized a second PCR of about 7 to 12 cycles. TCRdb reprocessed the 5' RACE reads via MiXCR and lists one record per CDR3 protein. The sample has 790,000 or so distinct CDR3 sequences; about half are singletons. The sample was blood. Every receptor here comes from a man at least 80 years old in good health.

CDR3 DNA: TGTGCCAGCAGCCATAACTATCTTGGGAGCATTCAGTACTTC. Translation: CASSHNYLGSIQYF. This rearrangement joins TRBV14 to TRBJ2-4; D might be TRBD2 (5 bases). This CDR3 has 14 residues. The germline V and J ends were trimmed by 3 bases and 9 bases, with 15 bases remaining between them. CDR1 SGHDN and CDR2 FVKESK come from the germline V gene.

This clonotype was found once. This rearrangement joins TRBV6-6 to TRBJ1-5, with a possible D match to TRBD1 (6 bases). This CDR3 spans 15 amino acids. The germline V gene has CDR1 MNHNY and CDR2 SVGAGI (reference sequence). The ends were cut back, 6 bases at V and 4 bases at J, with 16 bases in the middle. CDR3 loop: CASSRYRAGNQPQHF. The CDR3 DNA reads TGTGCCAGCAGCCGATACAGGGCAGGTAATCAGCCCCAGCATTTT.

The gene calls are TRBV12-3 or TRBV12-4 and TRBJ2-3; the match to TRBD1 covers 7 bases. The CDR3 covers 12 residues. The trim removed 10 bases at V and 2 bases at J, leaving 3 bases unmatched. CDR3 DNA: TGTGCCACCACAGGGGACACAGATACGCAGTATTTT. Translating gives CATTGDTDTQYF.

This clonotype was counted only a few times. The V and J genes are TRBV20-1 and TRBJ2-3; TRBD1 matches 7 bases. Trimming cost V 3 bases and J 2 bases; bases outside gene matches: 5. Germline-derived CDR1 and CDR2 are DFQATT and SNEGSKA (reference sequence). CDR3 length: 14 amino acids. CDR3 in DNA: TGCAGTGCTAGGAAGACAGGGACCACAGATACGCAGTATTTT. It is translated as CSARKTGTTDTQYF.

This clonotype was counted a few times. This rearrangement joins TRBV29-1 to TRBJ2-1, with D perhaps matching TRBD2 (5 bases). V lost 4 bases to trimming and J lost 9 bases, with 16 bases between them. Germline V gene sequence: CDR1 SQVTM, CDR2 ANQGSEA. This CDR3 spans 13 amino acids. CDR3 region: CSVGNQRSLEQFF. CDR3 coding DNA: TGCAGCGTTGGCAACCAGCGGTCCCTTGAGCAGTTCTTC.

This clonotype was counted only a few times. V usage is TRBV2 and J usage is TRBJ2-5, with D perhaps matching TRBD2 (6 bases). The CDR3 covers 13 residues. Germline loops: CDR1 SNHLY, CDR2 FYNNEI. V lost 5 bases and J lost 11, with 18 bases in between. The CDR3 here is CASSLDGGREQYF. The CDR3 DNA sequence: TGTGCCAGCAGTCTGGACGGGGGACGGGAGCAGTACTTC.

The rearrangement links TRBV5-1 to TRBJ2-4; D remains ambiguous. TRBJ2-7 explains the end of the DNA better; the J call may be wrong. The CDR3 is 14 residues long. Germline-derived CDR1 and CDR2 are SGHRS and YFSETQ. CDR3 sequence: CASSSPRNPYEQYF. The DNA of the CDR3 is TGCGCCAGCAGCTCGCCGCGAAATCCCTACGAGCAGTACTTC.

This chain uses TRBV7-2 with TRBJ2-1; D unresolved. The V and J ends lost 7 bases and 4 bases respectively, with 17 bases between them. CDR1 and CDR2 from the germline V gene are SGHTA and FQGNSA. CDR3 size: 15 residues. In DNA, the CDR3 is TGTGCCAGCATGCGGCCGACGGAGACTTACAATGAGCAGTTCTTC. Protein sequence: CASMRPTETYNEQFF.

The V gene is TRBV29-1, the J gene TRBJ2-4; D is undetermined. The J call is doubtful: the DNA matches TRBJ2-7 better. The CDR3 covers 13 residues. In germline, CDR1 is SQVTM, CDR2 ANQGSEA. CDR3 sequence: CSVRTFSSYEQYF. In nucleotides, the CDR3 is TGCAGCGTACGGACGTTCTCCTCCTACGAGCAGTACTTC.

The CDR3 here is CAHWGQGTNTQYF. The CDR3 DNA follows: TGTGCCCATTGGGGACAGGGGACGAATACGCAGTATTTT. This chain connects TRBV30 to TRBJ2-3; 10 positions agree with TRBD1. CDR3 length: 13 amino acids. Trimming cost V 8 bases and J 7 bases; bases outside gene matches: 9. Per the germline V gene, CDR1 is GTSNPN and CDR2 is SVGIG (reference sequence).

The chain employs TRBV4-1 and TRBJ1-4; D not certain. The CDR3 spans 15 residues. Germline assignment: CDR1 MGHRA and CDR2 YSYEKL. Trimming cost V 5 bases and J 4 bases, with 14 bases left between them. CDR3 sequence: CASSGLEGLNEKLFF. The CDR3 nucleotides are TGCGCCAGCAGCGGCTTAGAAGGGCTTAATGAAAAACTGTTTTTT.

The chain recombines TRBV20-1 with TRBJ1-3; D remains ambiguous. CDR3 length: 12 amino acids. Trimming left V 3 bases short and J 4 bases short, with 7 bases between. The germline V gene encodes CDR1 DFQATT and CDR2 SNEGSKA (reference sequence). DNA of the CDR3: TGCAGTGCTAGGAGGGAGGGAAACACCATATATTTT. Amino acids: CSARREGNTIYF.

This clonotype turned up a few times. The genes are TRBV6-5 and TRBJ2-1; TRBD1 agrees at 7 bases. V dropped 1 base and J dropped 2; count of bases not matched to a gene: 2. Germline V gene data show CDR1 as MNHEY and CDR2 as SVGAGI. CDR3 length: 15 amino acids. The CDR3 loop reads CASSYLQGPYNEQFF. In nucleotides, the CDR3 is TGTGCCAGCAGTTACTTACAGGGGCCCTACAATGAGCAGTTCTTC.

This clonotype was counted ten times or more. This sequence joins TRBV29-1 and TRBJ2-7, with a possible D match to TRBD2 (6 bases). Germline CDR1 and CDR2: SQVTM and ANQGSEA. The CDR3 is 13 amino acids. Trimming cost V 3 bases and J 2 bases, with 11 bases left between them. The CDR3 nucleotides read TGCAGCGTTGACCGACGGGGGACCTACGAGCAGTACTTC. Its protein product is CSVDRRGTYEQYF.

This clonotype was recorded a few times. This chain joins TRBV2 and TRBJ2-3; D is unclear. V was trimmed by 8 bases and J by 7 bases, leaving 19 bases between them. The CDR3 totals 14 residues. Germline CDR1 and CDR2: SNHLY and FYNNEI. CDR3 sequence (DNA): TGTGCCAGCTCCGGCCGGACCCCTCGTAATACGCAGTATTTT. Its protein product is CASSGRTPRNTQYF.

This clonotype came up many times. The chain links TRBV7-2 to TRBJ2-5, with D uncertain. V was cut by 1 base and J by 0 bases, with 18 bases left in between. Germline V CDR1 and CDR2: SGHTA, FQGNSA. The CDR3 runs to 18 residues. CDR3 amino acids: CASSLEPAAGRYQETQYF. Here the CDR3 DNA reads TGTGCCAGCAGCTTAGAACCGGCAGCAGGAAGGTACCAAGAGACCCAGTACTTC.

The chain employs TRBV29-1 and TRBJ2-7; no definite D call. Germline CDR1 and CDR2: SQVTM and ANQGSEA. This CDR3 has 13 amino acids. V dropped 4 bases and J dropped 0 bases, with 10 bases sitting between them. CDR3 sequence: CSVGATSSYEQYF. In DNA form, the CDR3 reads TGCAGCGTTGGGGCTACGAGCTCCTACGAGCAGTACTTC.

This clonotype was seen more than once but under ten times. The chain joins TRBV5-1 to TRBJ2-1; D call uncertain. V was shortened by 6 bases and J by 10 bases, with 14 bases between the two germline ends. Per the germline V gene, CDR1 is SGHRS and CDR2 is YFSETQ. The CDR3 contains 12 residues. The CDR3 nucleotides read TGCGCCAGCACCTCGTTGGGATTGGAGCAGTTCTTC. Its translation is CASTSLGLEQFF.

The chain has TRBV28 and TRBJ1-5, with D perhaps TRBD1 (6 bases). This CDR3 is built from 14 residues. The germline V gene encodes CDR1 MDHEN and CDR2 SYDVKM. The V end was cut by 4 bases, the J end by 5 bases, with 12 bases between. In DNA form, the CDR3 reads TGTGCCAGCAGTTCTGGAGGGGGGGATCAGCCCCAGCATTTT. As protein: CASSSGGGDQPQHF.

This clonotype has just a few counts. It may be a read error: a sequence one base away is much more abundant. V gene TRBV5-5 combines with J gene TRBJ2-1, with D possibly TRBD2 on 6 matching bases. V was cut by 2 bases and J by 8 bases, with 8 bases left in between. The CDR3 is 12 residues long. Germline V CDR1 and CDR2: SGHKS, YYEKEE (reference sequence). CDR3 nucleotides: TGTGCCAGCAGCTTAGGGGACTATGAGCAGTTCTTC. It encodes CASSLGDYEQFF.

The V gene is TRBV5-4, the J gene TRBJ2-2, with 7 bases lining up with TRBD1. The CDR3 is made up of 14 amino acids. V gave up 9 bases and J gave up 0 bases; unmatched junction bases: 5. The germline CDR1 and CDR2 sequences are SGHNT and YYREEE (reference sequence). CDR3 residues: CAIRDRPNTGELFF. The CDR3 coding sequence is TGTGCCATTCGGGACAGACCGAACACCGGGGAGCTGTTTTTT.

V and J are TRBV29-1 and TRBJ2-2; tentatively, D is TRBD1 (6 bases). The V end was cut by 8 bases, the J end by 6 bases, with 16 bases between. Germline loops: CDR1 SQVTM, CDR2 ANQGSEA. The CDR3 sequence is 13 residues long. The CDR3 sequence: CSPSIRGPGELFF. CDR3 in DNA: TGCAGCCCTTCCATCAGGGGACCCGGGGAGCTGTTTTTT.

J is TRBJ2-5 and V is TRBV15; no clear D gene. The closer fit of TRBJ2-7 to the DNA end suggests the J call may be wrong. Germline values: CDR1 LNHNV, CDR2 YYDKDF (reference sequence). The CDR3 runs to 15 residues. The CDR3 protein is CATSRGSSPEGEQYF. As DNA, the CDR3 is TGTGCCACCAGCAGAGGATCCAGTCCAGAAGGCGAGCAGTACTTC.

Concerning this clonotype itself: A clone one base away is much larger, so this may be a read error. The chain carries TRBV12-1 and TRBJ2-1; the DNA was not compared with TRBD2, the D call given in the table. The J call is in doubt because the DNA end fits TRBJ2-7 better. TRBV12-1 is deemed a pseudogene. The CDR3 extends over 17 amino acids. In DNA, the CDR3 is TGTGCCAGCAGCCCTCTTGGGACTACACCCTTTTACAATGAGCAGTACTTC. It is translated as CASSPLGTTPFYNEQYF.

About this clonotype: The junction and the germline gene differ at one end; a read error may be behind it. The rearrangement uses TRBV7-9 and TRBJ2-7, with D perhaps matching TRBD1 (5 bases). Germline V CDR1 and CDR2: SEHNR, FQNEAQ (reference sequence). The CDR3 runs to 12 residues. The DNA for the CDR3 is TGTGTCAGCAGCTCTCAGGGCTACGAGCAGTACTTC. Protein: CVSSSQGYEQYF.

This chain uses TRBV5-4 with TRBJ2-1; D is unclear. The CDR3 extends over 15 amino acids. Germline V gene lookup returns CDR1 SGHNT and CDR2 YYREEE (reference sequence). V was pared by 4 bases and J by 1 base, with 12 bases between. CDR3 protein: CASSLQVRSYNEQFF. In DNA form, the CDR3 reads TGTGCCAGCAGCCTCCAGGTCAGGTCCTACAATGAGCAGTTCTTC.

In this sample, this clonotype turned up a few times. The chain employs TRBV10-3 and TRBJ1-1; D is unresolved. The CDR3 runs 14 residues. Germline-derived CDR1 and CDR2 are ENHRY and SYGVKD. Trimming stripped 0 bases from V and 5 bases from J, with 10 bases between. This CDR3 reads CAISESRGRTEAFF. The CDR3 DNA reads as TGTGCCATCAGTGAGTCGAGAGGGCGGACTGAAGCTTTCTTT.

This clonotype was seen many times. V usage is TRBV24-1 and J usage is TRBJ2-6; weak D call: TRBD2 (5 bases). With 2 bases removed from V and 3 bases from J, the gap between germline ends came to 16 bases. The CDR3 has 18 amino acids. Germline V gene sequence: CDR1 KGHDR, CDR2 SFDVKD. CDR3 protein: CATSDWVASTGGANVLTF. As DNA, the CDR3 is TGTGCCACCAGTGATTGGGTCGCTAGCACTGGTGGGGCCAACGTCCTGACTTTC.

This clonotype showed up just a few times. This rearrangement joins TRBV5-8 to TRBJ1-5; TRBD1 aligns across 10 bases. Looked up from germline, CDR1 is SGHTS and CDR2 is YDEGEE. The CDR3 spans 16 residues. Unmatched junction bases numbered 10, after V lost 4 bases and J lost 6 bases. DNA for the CDR3: TGTGCCAGCAGCAAAGGGACAGGGGTCTTAGTTCAGCCCCAGCATTTT. Amino acid sequence: CASSKGTGVLVQPQHF.

The chain couples TRBV2 to TRBJ2-7; the match to TRBD2 covers 10 bases. CDR3 length: 15 residues. J gave up 9 bases and V 2 bases, and 10 bases lay outside the gene matches. Germline V lookup: CDR1 SNHLY, CDR2 FYNNEI. CDR3 coding DNA: TGTGCCAGCAGTGAAACTAAGACTAGCGGGTTCCGGCAGTACTTC. It specifies CASSETKTSGFRQYF.